Described below is a single TCR beta chain sequence and its context. The antigen is undetermined. The data were taken from a study of post-analysis software for immune sequencing data. About the study: Relapsing-remitting, secondary progressive and progressive-relapsing multiple sclerosis courses were included. Study observations and caveats: The normalized Chao1 diversity of multiple sclerosis patients was significantly lower than that of controls. Co-batched samples clustered tightly together by F measure. In patients, about 5 TRBV segments were more frequent than in controls, with TRBV5-6, TRBV5-1 and TRBV20-1 among them.

Unique molecular identifiers were built into the TCR beta cDNA libraries. The T cell input of about 0.85 to 10 million gave roughly 500,000 cDNA molecules. TCRdb recomputed calls from the PCR reads with MiXCR, one row per CDR3 protein. The table records approximately 150,000 distinct CDR3 sequences, about 29% of them present only once. Unmatched junction bases numbered 19, after V lost 3 bases and J lost 5 bases. This CDR3 region has 19 residues. Germline assignment: CDR1 SGDLS and CDR2 YYNGEE. The V gene is TRBV9, the J gene TRBJ2-3; TRBD1 agrees at 9 bases. Sequenced: blood. The TCR comes from a girl between 5 and 17 years old with multiple sclerosis. The CDR3, as DNA: TGTGCCAGCAGCGAGGGACAGGGTGTGACGGGATGGCTCGTAGATACGCAGTATTTT. Translated, it gives CASSEGQGVTGWLVDTQYF.